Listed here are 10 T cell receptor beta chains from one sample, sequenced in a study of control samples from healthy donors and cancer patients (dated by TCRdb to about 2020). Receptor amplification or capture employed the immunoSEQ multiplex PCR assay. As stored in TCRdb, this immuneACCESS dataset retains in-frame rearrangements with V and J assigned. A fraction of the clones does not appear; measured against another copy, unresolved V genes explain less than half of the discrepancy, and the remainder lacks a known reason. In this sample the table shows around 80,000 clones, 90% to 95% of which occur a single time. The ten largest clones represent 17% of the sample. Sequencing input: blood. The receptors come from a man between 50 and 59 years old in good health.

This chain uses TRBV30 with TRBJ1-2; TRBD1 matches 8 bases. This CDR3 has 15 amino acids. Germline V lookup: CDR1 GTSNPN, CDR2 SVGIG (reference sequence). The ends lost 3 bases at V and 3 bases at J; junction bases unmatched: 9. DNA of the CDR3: TGTGCCTGGAGGTCCCGCGCAGGGGGCTACTATGGCTACACCTTC. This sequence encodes CAWRSRAGGYYGYTF.

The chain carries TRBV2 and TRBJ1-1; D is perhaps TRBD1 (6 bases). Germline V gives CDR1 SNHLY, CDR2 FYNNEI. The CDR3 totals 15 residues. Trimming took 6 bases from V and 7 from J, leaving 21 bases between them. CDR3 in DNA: TGTGCCAGCAGCGACCTTTCTCAGGGGCTATTTGAAGCTTTCTTT. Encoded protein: CASSDLSQGLFEAFF.

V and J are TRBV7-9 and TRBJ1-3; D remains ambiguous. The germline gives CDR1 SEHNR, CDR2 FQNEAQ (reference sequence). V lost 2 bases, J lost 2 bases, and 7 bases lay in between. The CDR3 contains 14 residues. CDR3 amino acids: CASSLTPPGNTIYF. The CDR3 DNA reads TGTGCCAGCAGCTTAACCCCCCCTGGAAACACCATATATTTT.

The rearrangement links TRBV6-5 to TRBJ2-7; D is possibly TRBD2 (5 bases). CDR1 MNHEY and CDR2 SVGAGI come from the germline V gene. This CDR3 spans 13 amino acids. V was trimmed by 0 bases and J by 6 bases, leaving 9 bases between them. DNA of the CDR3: TGTGCCAGCAGTTACTCGAGAGGGAGCGAGCAGTACTTC. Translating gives CASSYSRGSEQYF.

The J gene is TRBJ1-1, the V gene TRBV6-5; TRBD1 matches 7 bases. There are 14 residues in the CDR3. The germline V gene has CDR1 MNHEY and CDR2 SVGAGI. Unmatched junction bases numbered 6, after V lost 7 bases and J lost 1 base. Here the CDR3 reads CASTLAGGNTEAFF. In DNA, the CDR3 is TGTGCCAGCACCTTGGCAGGGGGGAACACTGAAGCTTTCTTT.

The CDR3 loop is CASSLDRSSGYTF. For the CDR3, the DNA is TGTGCCAGCAGCTTGGACAGGTCGAGTGGCTACACCTTC. The V gene is TRBV5-4, the J gene TRBJ1-2; D possibly corresponds to TRBD1 (5 bases). The CDR3 length is 13 residues. Germline values: CDR1 SGHNT, CDR2 YYREEE (reference sequence). V dropped 0 bases and J dropped 7 bases, with 10 bases sitting between them.

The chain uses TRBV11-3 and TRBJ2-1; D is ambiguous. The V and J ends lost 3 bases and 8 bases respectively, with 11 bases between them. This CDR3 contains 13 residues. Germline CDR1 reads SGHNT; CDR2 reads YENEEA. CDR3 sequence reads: CASSLIRGDEQFF. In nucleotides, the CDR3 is TGTGCCAGCAGCTTGATCCGTGGAGATGAGCAGTTCTTC.

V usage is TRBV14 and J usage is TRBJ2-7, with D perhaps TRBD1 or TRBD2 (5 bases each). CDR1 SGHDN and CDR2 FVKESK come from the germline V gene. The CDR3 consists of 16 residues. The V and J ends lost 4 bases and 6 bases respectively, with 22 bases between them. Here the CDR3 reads CASSRGDRGSLFEQYF. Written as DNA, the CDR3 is TGTGCCAGCAGCCGCGGCGACCGGGGCAGTTTGTTCGAGCAGTACTTC.

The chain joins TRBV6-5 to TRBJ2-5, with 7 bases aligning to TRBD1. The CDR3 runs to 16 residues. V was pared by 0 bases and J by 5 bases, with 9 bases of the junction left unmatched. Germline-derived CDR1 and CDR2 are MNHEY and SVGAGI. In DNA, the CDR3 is TGTGCCAGCAGTTACTCGAATAGGGGGCGCGGGGAGACCCAGTACTTC. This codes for CASSYSNRGRGETQYF.

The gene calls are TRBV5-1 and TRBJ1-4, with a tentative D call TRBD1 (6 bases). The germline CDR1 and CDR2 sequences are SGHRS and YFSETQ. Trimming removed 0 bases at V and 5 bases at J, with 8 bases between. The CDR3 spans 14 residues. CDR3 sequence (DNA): TGCGCCAGCAGCTTGGACAGGGCGAATGAAAAACTGTTTTTT. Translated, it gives CASSLDRANEKLFF.